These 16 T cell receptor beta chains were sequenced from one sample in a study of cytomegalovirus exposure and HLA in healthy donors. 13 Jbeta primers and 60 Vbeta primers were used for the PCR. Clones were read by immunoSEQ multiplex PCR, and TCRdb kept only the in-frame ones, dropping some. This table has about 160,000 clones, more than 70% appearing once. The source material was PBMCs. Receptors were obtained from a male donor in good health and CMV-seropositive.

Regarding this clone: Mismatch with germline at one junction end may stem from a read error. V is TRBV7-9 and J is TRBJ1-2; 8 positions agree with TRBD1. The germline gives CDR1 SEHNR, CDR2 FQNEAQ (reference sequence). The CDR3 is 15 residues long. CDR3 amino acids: CSSSLARQGLDGYTF. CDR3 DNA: TGTTCCAGCAGCTTAGCGAGACAGGGGTTGGATGGCTACACCTTC.

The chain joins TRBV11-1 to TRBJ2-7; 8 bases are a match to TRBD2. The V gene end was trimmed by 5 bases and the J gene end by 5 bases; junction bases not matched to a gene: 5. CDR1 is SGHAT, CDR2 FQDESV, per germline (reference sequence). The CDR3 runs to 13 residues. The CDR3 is CASSLTSAHEQYF. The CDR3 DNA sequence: TGTGCCAGCAGCCTGACTAGCGCCCACGAGCAGTACTTC.

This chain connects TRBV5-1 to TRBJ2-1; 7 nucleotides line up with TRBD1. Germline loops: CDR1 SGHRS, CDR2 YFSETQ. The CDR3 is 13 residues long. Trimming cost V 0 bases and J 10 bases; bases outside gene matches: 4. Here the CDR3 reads CASSLGTGREQFF. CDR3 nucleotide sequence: TGCGCCAGCAGCTTGGGGACAGGTAGGGAGCAGTTCTTC.

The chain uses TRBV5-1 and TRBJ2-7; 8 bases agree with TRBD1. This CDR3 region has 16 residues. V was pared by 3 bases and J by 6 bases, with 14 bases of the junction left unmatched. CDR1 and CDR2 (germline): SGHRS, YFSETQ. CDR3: CASSYGDRIIPGEQYF. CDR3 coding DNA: TGCGCCAGCAGCTACGGGGACAGGATTATTCCGGGCGAGCAGTACTTC.

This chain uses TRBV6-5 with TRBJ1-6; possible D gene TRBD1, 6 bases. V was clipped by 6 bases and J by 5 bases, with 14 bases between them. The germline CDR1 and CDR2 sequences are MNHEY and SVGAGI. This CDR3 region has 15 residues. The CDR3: CASSDGGGHNSPLHF. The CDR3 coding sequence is TGTGCCAGCAGCGACGGGGGGGGGCATAATTCACCCCTCCACTTT.

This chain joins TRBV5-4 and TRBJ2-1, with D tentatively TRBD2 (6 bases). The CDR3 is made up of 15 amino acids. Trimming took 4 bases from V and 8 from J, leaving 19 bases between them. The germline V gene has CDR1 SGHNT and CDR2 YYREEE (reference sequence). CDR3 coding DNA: TGTGCCAGCAGCCCCATAGGAGGGCGCGGGGATGAGCAGTTCTTC. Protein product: CASSPIGGRGDEQFF.

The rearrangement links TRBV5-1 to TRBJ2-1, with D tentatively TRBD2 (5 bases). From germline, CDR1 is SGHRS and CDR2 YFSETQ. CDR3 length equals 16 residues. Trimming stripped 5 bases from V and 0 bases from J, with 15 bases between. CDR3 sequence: CASRTETGSSYNEQFF. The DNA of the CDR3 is TGCGCCAGCAGAACCGAAACGGGGAGCTCCTACAATGAGCAGTTCTTC.

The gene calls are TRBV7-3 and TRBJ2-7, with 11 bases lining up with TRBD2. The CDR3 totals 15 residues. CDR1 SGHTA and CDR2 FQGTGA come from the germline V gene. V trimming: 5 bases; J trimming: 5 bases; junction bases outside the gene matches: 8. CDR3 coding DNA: TGTGCCAGCAGCGCTAGACTAGCGGGGATTAACGAGCAGTACTTC. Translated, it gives CASSARLAGINEQYF.

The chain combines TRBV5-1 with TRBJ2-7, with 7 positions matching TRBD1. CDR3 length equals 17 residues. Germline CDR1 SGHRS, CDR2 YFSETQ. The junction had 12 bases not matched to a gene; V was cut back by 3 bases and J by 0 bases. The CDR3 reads CASSSIIGTDHSYEQYF. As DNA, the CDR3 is TGCGCCAGCAGCTCCATAATTGGGACAGACCACTCCTACGAGCAGTACTTC.

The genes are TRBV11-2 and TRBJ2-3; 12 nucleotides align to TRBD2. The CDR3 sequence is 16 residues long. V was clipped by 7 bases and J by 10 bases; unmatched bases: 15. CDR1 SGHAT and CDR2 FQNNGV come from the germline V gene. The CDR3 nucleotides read TGTGCCAGCACCCCCCCCTCTAGCGGGAGGGTAAATGCGCAGTATTTT. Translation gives CASTPPSSGRVNAQYF.

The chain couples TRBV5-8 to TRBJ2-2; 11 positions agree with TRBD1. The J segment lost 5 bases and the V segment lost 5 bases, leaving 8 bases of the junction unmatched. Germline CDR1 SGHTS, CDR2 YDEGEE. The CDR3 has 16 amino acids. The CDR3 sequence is CASRPGQGAETGELFF. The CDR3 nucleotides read TGTGCCAGCAGGCCTGGACAGGGGGCCGAAACCGGGGAGCTGTTTTTT.

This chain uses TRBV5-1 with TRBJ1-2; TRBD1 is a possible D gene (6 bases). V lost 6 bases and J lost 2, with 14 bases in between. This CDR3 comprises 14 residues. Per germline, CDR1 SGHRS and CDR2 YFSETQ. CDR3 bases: TGCGCCAGCACCCCAGGGACAACGAACTATGGCTACACCTTC. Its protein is CASTPGTTNYGYTF.

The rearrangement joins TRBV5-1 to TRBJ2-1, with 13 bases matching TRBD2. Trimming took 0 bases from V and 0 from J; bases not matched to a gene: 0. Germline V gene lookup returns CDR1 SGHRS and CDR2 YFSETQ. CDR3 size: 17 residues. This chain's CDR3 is CASSLGTSGSSYNEQFF. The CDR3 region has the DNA TGCGCCAGCAGCTTGGGGACTAGCGGGAGCTCCTACAATGAGCAGTTCTTC.

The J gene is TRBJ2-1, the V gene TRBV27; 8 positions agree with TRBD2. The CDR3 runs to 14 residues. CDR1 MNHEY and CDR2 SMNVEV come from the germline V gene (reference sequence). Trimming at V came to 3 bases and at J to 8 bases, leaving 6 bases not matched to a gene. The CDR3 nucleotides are TGTGCCAGCAGTTTGTCCCGGGAGGGGGATGAGCAGTTCTTC. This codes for CASSLSREGDEQFF.

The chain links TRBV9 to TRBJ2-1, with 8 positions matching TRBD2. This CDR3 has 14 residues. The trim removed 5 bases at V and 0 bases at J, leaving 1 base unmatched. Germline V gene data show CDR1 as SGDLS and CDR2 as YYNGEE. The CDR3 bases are TGTGCCAGCAGTAGCGGGATCTCCTACAATGAGCAGTTCTTC. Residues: CASSSGISYNEQFF.

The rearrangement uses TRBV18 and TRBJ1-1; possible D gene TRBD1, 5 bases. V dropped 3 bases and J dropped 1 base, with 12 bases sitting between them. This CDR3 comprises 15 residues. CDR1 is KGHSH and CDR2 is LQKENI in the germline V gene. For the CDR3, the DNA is TGTGCCAGCTCACCGCTCTCACAGGAGAACACTGAAGCTTTCTTT. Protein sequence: CASSPLSQENTEAFF.